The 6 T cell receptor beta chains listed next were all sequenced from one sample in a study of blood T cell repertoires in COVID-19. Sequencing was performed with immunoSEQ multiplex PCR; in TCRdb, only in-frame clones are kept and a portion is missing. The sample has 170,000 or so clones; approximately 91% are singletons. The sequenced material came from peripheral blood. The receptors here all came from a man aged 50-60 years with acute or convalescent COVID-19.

CDR3 nucleotides: TGCGCCAGCAGCTTGGGAGAGAACACCGGGGAGCTGTTTTTT. Translation gives CASSLGENTGELFF. V and J are TRBV5-1 and TRBJ2-2; D ambiguous. The ends were cut back, 0 bases at V and 1 base at J, with 4 bases in the middle. This CDR3 contains 14 residues. From germline, CDR1 is SGHRS and CDR2 YFSETQ.

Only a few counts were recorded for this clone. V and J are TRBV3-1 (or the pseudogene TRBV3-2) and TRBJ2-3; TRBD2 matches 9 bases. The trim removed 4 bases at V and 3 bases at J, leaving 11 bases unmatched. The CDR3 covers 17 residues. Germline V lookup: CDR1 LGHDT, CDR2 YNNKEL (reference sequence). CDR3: CASSPFGAGGRTDTQYF. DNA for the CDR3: TGTGCCAGCAGCCCCTTTGGAGCGGGAGGTAGGACAGATACGCAGTATTTT.

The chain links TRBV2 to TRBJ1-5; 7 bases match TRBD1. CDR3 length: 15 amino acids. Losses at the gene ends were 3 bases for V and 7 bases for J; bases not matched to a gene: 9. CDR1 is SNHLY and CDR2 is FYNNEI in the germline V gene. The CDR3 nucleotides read TGTGCCAGCAGTGAGACAGGGCGTATGGGACAGCCCCAGCATTTT. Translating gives CASSETGRMGQPQHF.

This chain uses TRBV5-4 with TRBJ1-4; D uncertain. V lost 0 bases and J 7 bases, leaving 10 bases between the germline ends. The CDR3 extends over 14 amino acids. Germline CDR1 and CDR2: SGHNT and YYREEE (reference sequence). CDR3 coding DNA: TGTGCCAGCAGCTTGGCCCGGGAAGGTGAAAAACTGTTTTTT. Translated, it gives CASSLAREGEKLFF.

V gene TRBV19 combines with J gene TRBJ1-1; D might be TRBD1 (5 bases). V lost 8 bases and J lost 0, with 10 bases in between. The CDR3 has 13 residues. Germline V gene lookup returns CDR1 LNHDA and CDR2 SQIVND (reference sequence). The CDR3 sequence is CASFRGVNTEAFF. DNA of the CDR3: TGTGCCAGTTTCCGGGGGGTGAACACTGAAGCTTTCTTT.

CDR3 sequence reads: CASRGQGPDTQYF. The CDR3 coding sequence is TGCGCCAGCAGGGGACAGGGGCCAGATACGCAGTATTTT. The chain links TRBV10-1 to TRBJ2-3; 10 bases match TRBD1. CDR1 WNHNN and CDR2 SYGVQD come from the germline V gene (reference sequence). The CDR3 runs to 13 residues. The junction had 1 base not matched to a gene; V was cut back by 6 bases and J by 4 bases.